The clone carrying this TCR beta chain came up many times. Germline-derived CDR1 and CDR2 are WSHSY and SAAADI. The CDR3 sequence is 16 residues long. Unmatched junction bases numbered 8, after V lost 3 bases and J lost 5 bases. This entry comes from a study of tumor-infiltrating lymphocytes in primary liver carcinoma. A constant-region primer primed TCR beta cDNA synthesis from 400 to 550 ng of total RNA. Generation of the TCR beta libraries relied on three nested multiplex PCR rounds using slightly modified ARM-PCR. Use of TRBV1-TRBV30 forward primers with a C-beta reverse primer characterized the first two PCR rounds, which lasted roughly 9 cycles each. Each CDR3 protein is one row after TCRdb ran MiXCR on the multiplex PCR reads. In the table there are roughly 86,000 distinct CDR3 sequences, roughly 70% of which are singletons. Co-extracting RNA and DNA was done with roughly 17-31 mg of unsorted bulk tissue as input.

J is TRBJ2-1 and V is TRBV10-2; TRBD2 aligns across 9 bases. The sequenced sample was tumor-adjacent normal liver tissue. The source of this sequence is a man in his forties with primary liver carcinoma and hepatitis B virus infection. CDR3 nucleotide sequence: TGCGCCAGCAGTGATGTAGTGGGACTAGCTAACAATGAGCAGTTCTTC. This codes for CASSDVVGLANNEQFF.